Sequencing of this T cell receptor beta chain was carried out in a study of blood T cell repertoires in COVID-19. This table comes from immunoSEQ multiplex PCR, and its TCRdb copy is limited to in-frame clones, with some not included. The sample lists about 36,000 clones, over 75% occurring once. Germline V gene lookup returns CDR1 LGHDT and CDR2 YNNKEL (reference sequence). J was trimmed by 0 bases and V by 7 bases; bases with no gene match: 11. This CDR3 is built from 19 residues. Sequencing was done on a sample of peripheral blood. This chain connects TRBV3-1 (or the pseudogene TRBV3-2) to TRBJ2-2, with TRBD2 identical over 13 bases. The clonotype was recovered from a human donor in a cohort sampled during active or convalescent COVID-19. The donor label of this sample is uncertain. The CDR3 coding sequence is TGTGCCAGCATTAAAGAAGCCACTAGCGGGAGGGCGAACACCGGGGAGCTGTTTTTT. Its translation: CASIKEATSGRANTGELFF.